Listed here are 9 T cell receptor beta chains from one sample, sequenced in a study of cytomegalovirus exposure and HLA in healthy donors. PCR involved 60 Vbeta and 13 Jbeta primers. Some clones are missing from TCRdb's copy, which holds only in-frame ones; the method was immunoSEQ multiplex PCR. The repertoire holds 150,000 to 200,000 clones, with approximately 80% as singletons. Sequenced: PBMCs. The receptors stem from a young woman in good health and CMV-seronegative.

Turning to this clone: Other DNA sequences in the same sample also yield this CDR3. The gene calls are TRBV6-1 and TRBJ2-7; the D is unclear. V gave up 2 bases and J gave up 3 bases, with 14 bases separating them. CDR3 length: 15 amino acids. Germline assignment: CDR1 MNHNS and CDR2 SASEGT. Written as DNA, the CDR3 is TGTGCCAGCAGTGAAACCCCGGGTGTGAGCTACGAGCAGTACTTC. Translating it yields CASSETPGVSYEQYF.

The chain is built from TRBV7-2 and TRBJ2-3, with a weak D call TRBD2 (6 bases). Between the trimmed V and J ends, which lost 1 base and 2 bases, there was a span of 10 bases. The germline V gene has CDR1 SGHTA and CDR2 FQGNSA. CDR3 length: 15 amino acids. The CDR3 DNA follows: TGTGCCAGCAGCTTAGGCGGGACCCTCACAGATACGCAGTATTTT. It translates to CASSLGGTLTDTQYF.

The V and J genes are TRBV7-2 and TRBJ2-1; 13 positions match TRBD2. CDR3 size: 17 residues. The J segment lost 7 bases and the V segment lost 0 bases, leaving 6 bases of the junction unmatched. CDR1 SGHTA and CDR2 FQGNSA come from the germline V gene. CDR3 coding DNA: TGTGCCAGCAGCTTAGCTACGACTAGCGGGAGGAGGAATGAGCAGTTCTTC. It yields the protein CASSLATTSGRRNEQFF.

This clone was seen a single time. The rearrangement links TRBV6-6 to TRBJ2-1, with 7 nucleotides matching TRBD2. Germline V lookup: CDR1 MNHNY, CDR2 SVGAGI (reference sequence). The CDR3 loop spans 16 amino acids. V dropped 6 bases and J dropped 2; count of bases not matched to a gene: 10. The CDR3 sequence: CASRAQGLPTYNEQFF. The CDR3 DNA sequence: TGTGCCAGCAGAGCGCAGGGACTACCAACCTACAATGAGCAGTTCTTC.

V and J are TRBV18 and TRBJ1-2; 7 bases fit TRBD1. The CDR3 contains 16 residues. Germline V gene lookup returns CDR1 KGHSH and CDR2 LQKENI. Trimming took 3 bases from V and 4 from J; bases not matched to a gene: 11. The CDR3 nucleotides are TGTGCCAGCTCACCTTACGGCAAGGGACAGCCCTATGGCTACACCTTC. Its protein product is CASSPYGKGQPYGYTF.

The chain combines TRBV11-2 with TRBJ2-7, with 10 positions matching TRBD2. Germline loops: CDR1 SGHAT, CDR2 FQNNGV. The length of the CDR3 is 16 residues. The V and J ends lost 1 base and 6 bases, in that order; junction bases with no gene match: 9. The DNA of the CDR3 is TGTGCCAGCAGCTTAGTTGGCAGCGGGAGGGGCCTCGAGCAGTACTTC. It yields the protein CASSLVGSGRGLEQYF. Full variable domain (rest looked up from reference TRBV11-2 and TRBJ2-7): EAGVAQSPRYKIIEKRQSVAFWCNPISGHATLYWYQQILGQGPKLLIQFQNNGVVDDSQLPKDRFSAERLKGVDSTLKIQPAKLEDSAVYLCASSLVGSGRGLEQYFGPGTRLTVT.

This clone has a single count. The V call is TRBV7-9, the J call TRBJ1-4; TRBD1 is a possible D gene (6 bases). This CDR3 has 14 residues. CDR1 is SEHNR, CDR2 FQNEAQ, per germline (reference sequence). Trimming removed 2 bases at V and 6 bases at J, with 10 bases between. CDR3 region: CASSLSGGDEKLFF. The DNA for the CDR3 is TGTGCCAGCAGCTTATCGGGGGGCGATGAAAAACTGTTTTTT. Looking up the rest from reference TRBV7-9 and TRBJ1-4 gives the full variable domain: DTGVSQNPRHKITKRGQNVTFRCDPISEHNRLYWYRQTLGQGPEFLTYFQNEAQLEKSRLLSDRFSAERPKGSFSTLEIQRTEQGDSAMYLCASSLSGGDEKLFFGSGTQLSVL.

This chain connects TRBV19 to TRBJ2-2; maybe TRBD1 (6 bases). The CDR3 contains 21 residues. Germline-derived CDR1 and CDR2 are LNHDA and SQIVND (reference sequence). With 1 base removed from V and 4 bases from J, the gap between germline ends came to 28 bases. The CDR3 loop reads CASSIGLPSETRQVATGELFF. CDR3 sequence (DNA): TGTGCCAGTAGTATAGGCCTTCCCTCTGAAACTCGACAGGTGGCCACCGGGGAGCTGTTTTTT.

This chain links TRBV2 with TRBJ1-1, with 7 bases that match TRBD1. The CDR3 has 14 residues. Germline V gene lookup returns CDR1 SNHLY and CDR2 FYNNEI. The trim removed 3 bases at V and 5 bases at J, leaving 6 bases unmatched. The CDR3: CASSETGSKTEAFF. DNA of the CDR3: TGTGCCAGCAGTGAGACAGGGTCAAAAACTGAAGCTTTCTTT.